The entry that follows covers one T cell receptor beta chain sequence. Measured with immunoSEQ multiplex PCR; TCRdb has only the in-frame clones, and not every one. The table shows 84,000 or so clones, with around 80% occurring only once. This entry comes from a study of blood T cell repertoires in COVID-19. Study-wide context: Acute-phase and convalescent COVID-19 samples originated in the United States, Italy and Spain.

CDR3 size: 16 residues. Trimming at V came to 8 bases and at J to 4 bases, leaving 17 bases not matched to a gene. Germline V lookup: CDR1 MNHNY, CDR2 SVGAGI (reference sequence). The J gene is TRBJ2-7, the V gene TRBV6-6; 7 nucleotides agree with TRBD2. What was sequenced was peripheral blood. The receptor was isolated from an elderly woman with acute or convalescent COVID-19. The CDR3 bases are TGTGCCAGCGGAGCTAGCGGTCCCCACCCCCATTACGAGCAGTACTTC. As protein: CASGASGPHPHYEQYF.